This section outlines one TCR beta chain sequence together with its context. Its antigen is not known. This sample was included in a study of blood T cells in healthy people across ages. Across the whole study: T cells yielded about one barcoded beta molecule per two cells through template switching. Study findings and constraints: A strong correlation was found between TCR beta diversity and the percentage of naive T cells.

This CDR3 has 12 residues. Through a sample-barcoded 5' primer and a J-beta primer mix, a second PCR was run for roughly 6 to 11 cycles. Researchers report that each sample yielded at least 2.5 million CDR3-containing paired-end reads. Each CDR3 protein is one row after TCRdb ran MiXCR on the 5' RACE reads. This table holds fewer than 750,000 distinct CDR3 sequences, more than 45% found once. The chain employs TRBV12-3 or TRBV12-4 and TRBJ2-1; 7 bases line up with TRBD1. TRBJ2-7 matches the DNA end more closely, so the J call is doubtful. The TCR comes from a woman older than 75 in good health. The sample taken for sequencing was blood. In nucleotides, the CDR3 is TGTGCCAGCACCAAGACAGGGTATGAGCAGTACTTC. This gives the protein CASTKTGYEQYF.